This TCR beta chain comes out of a study of CD8+CD57+ T cells in acquired aplastic anemia. Study-level background: The average for DNA from sorted CD4+ and CD8+ cells was roughly 3 ug.

This CDR3 region has 15 residues. Germline values: CDR1 DFQATT, CDR2 SNEGSKA (reference sequence). Trimming stripped 4 bases from V and 1 base from J, with 16 bases between. TCR beta VDJ and CDR3 profiles were obtained from a genomic DNA template. Each CDR3 protein is one row after TCRdb ran MiXCR on the reads. The repertoire includes some 170,000 distinct CDR3 sequences, over 55% of them detected once, and about 50% sits in the top ten. General study points: Found in both controls and patients were approximately 29 CD8+ CDR3 sequences.

In the case of this clonotype: Its antigen is not known.

Sequencing was done on patients that had shown CD8+CD57+ cell expansion by flow cytometry. Sequences were obtained from sorted CD4+, CD8+, or CD8+CD57+ T cells (not recorded which) from PBMCs. The V call is TRBV20-1, the J call TRBJ2-5, with D perhaps matching TRBD1 (5 bases). The sequence was obtained from a human donor with aplastic anemia. CDR3 sequence (DNA): TGCAGTGCTAAGGGGTTGGCGGAGCCCCAAGAGACCCAGTACTTC. Protein: CSAKGLAEPQETQYF.